This TCR beta chain was sequenced during a study of monozygotic twins with inflammatory bowel disease. CDR3 length: 12 residues. The V gene's germline CDR1 is MDHEN and CDR2 SYDVKM. Blood was drawn once per donor, and each sample measured 2 to 2.5 ml. One entry per CDR3 protein, without DNA, is what TCRdb gives after re-calling the 5' RACE reads. The listing records about 350,000 distinct CDR3 sequences. V usage is TRBV28 and J usage is TRBJ1-1; TCRdb's D call of TRBD1 is untestable without DNA. The sequence was obtained from a human donor with ulcerative colitis or Crohn's disease, or a healthy co-twin of an affected twin (not recorded which). Sequencing was performed on blood. CDR3 sequence reads: CASSLVGVEAFF.